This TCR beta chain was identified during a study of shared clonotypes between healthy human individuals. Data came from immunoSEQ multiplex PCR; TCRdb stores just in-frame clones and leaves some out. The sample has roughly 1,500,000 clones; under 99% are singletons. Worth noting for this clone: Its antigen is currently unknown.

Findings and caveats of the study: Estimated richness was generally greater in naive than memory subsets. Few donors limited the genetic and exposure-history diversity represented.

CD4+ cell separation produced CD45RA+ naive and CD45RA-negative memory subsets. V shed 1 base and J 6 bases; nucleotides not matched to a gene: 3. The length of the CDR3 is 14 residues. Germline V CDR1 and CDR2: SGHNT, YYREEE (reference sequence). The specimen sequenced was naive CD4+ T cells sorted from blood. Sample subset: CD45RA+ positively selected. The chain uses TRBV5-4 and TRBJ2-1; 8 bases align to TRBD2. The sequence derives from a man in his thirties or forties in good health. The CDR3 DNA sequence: TGTGCCAGCAGCTTGTCGGGGGGGGTCAATGAGCAGTTCTTC. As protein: CASSLSGGVNEQFF.